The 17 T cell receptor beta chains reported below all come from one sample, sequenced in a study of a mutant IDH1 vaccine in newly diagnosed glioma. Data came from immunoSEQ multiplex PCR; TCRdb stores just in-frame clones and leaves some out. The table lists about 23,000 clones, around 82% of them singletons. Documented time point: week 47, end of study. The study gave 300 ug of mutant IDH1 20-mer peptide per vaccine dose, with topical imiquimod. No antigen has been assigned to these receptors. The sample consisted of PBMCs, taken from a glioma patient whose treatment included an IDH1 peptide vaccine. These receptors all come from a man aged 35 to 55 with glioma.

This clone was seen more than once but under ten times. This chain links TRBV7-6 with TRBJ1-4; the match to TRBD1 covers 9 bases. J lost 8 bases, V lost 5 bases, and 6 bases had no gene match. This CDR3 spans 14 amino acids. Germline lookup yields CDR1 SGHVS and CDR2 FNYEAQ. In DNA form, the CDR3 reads TGTGCCAGCAGCCCAGGGACAGGGAAAGAAAAACTGTTTTTT. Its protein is CASSPGTGKEKLFF. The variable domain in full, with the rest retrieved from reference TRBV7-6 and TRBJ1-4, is GAGVSQSPRYKVTKRGQDVALRCDPISGHVSLYWYRQALGQGPEFLTYFNYEAQQDKSGLPNDRFSAERPEGSISTLTIQRTEQRDSAMYRCASSPGTGKEKLFFGSGTQLSVL.

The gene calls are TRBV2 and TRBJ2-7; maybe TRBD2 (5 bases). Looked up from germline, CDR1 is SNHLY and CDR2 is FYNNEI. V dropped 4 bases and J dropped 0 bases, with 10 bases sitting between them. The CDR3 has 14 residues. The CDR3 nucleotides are TGTGCCAGCAGTGGATATGCGGGCTCCTACGAGCAGTACTTC. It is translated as CASSGYAGSYEQYF.

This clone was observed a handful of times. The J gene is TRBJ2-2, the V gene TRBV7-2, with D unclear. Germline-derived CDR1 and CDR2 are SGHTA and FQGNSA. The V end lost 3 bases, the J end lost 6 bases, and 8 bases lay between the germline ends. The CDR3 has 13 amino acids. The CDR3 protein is CASSFRKSGELFF. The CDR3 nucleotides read TGTGCCAGCAGCTTTCGCAAGTCCGGGGAGCTGTTTTTT.

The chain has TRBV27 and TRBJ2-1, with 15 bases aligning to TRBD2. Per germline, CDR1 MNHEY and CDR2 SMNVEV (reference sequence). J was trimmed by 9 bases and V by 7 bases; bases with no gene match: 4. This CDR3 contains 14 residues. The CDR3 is CASTSGLAGGEQFF. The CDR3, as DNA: TGTGCCAGCACCTCGGGACTAGCGGGAGGTGAGCAGTTCTTC.

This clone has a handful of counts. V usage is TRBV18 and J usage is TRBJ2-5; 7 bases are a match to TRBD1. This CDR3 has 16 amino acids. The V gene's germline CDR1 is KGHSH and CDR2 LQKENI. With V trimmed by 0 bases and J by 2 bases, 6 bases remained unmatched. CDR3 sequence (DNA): TGTGCCAGCTCACCACCGGTGACAGGGTCGCAAGAGACCCAGTACTTC. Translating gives CASSPPVTGSQETQYF.

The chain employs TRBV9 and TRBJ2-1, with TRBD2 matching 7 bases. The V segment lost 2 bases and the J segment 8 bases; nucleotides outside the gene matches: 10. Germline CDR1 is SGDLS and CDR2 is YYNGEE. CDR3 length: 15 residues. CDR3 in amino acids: CASSVGSGSFDEQFF. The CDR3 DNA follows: TGTGCCAGCAGCGTGGGTAGCGGGTCTTTCGATGAGCAGTTCTTC. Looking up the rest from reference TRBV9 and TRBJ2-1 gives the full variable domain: DSGVTQTPKHLITATGQRVTLRCSPRSGDLSVYWYQQSLDQGLQFLIQYYNGEERAKGNILERFSAQQFPDLHSELNLSSLELGDSALYFCASSVGSGSFDEQFFGPGTRLTVL.

The CDR3 here is CASSVVLGRNTEAFF. DNA for the CDR3: TGTGCCAGCAGCGTAGTGTTGGGACGTAACACTGAAGCTTTCTTT. V is TRBV9 and J is TRBJ1-1, with D perhaps matching TRBD1 (5 bases). Germline V gene lookup returns CDR1 SGDLS and CDR2 YYNGEE. The CDR3 consists of 15 residues. Trimming pared 0 bases from V and 2 bases from J, leaving 11 bases between.

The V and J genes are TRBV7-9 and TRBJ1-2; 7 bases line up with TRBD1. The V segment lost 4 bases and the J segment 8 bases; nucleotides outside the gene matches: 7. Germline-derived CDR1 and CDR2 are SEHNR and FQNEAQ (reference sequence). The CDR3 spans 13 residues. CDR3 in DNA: TGTGCCAGCAGCTCCGGACAGGCTTGGGGCTACACCTTC. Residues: CASSSGQAWGYTF.

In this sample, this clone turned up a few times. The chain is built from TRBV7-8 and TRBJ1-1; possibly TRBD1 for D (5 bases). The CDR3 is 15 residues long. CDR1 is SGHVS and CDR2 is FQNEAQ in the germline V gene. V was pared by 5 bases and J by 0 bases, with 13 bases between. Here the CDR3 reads CASSPYRQMNTEAFF. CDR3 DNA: TGTGCCAGCAGCCCATATCGACAGATGAACACTGAAGCTTTCTTT.

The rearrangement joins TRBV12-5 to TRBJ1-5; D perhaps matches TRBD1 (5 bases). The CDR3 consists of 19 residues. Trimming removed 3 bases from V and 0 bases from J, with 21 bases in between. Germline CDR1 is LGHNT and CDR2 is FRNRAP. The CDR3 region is CASGFTRDGSPYSNQPQHF. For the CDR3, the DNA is TGTGCTAGTGGTTTTACTAGGGACGGATCTCCTTATAGCAATCAGCCCCAGCATTTT.

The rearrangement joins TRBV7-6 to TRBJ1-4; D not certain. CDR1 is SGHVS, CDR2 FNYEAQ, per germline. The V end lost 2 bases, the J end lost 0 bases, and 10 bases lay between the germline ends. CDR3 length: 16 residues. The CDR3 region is CASSLLQFATNEKLFF. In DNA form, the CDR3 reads TGTGCCAGCAGCTTATTACAATTTGCAACTAATGAAAAACTGTTTTTT.

The CDR3 loop reads CASSPGEWGLAFF. The CDR3 bases are TGTGCCAGCTCACCCGGAGAATGGGGTTTAGCTTTCTTT. The J gene is TRBJ1-1, the V gene TRBV18; no firm D call. Trimming stripped 3 bases from V and 10 bases from J, with 15 bases between. This CDR3 spans 13 amino acids. Germline CDR1 reads KGHSH; CDR2 reads LQKENI.

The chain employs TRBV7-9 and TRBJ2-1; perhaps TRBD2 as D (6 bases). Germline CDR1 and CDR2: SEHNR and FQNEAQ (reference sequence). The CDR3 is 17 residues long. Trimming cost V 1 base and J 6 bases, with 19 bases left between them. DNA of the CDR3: TGTGCCAGCAGCTTAGTGTACGGGAGTGAGAGAGGCAATGAGCAGTTCTTC. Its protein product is CASSLVYGSERGNEQFF.

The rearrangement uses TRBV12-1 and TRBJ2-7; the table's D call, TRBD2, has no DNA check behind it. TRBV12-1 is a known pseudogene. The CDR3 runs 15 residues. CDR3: CASSRLGPGGNEQYF. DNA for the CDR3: TGTGCCAGCAGCCGACTCGGGCCGGGAGGAAACGAGCAGTACTTC.

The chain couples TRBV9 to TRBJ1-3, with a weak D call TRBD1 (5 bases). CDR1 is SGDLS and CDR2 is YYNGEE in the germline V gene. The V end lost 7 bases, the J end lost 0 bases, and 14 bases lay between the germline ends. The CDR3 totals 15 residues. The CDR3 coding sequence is TGTGCCAGCTCGGGCGGTGGGACCTCTGGAAACACCATATATTTT. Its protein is CASSGGGTSGNTIYF.

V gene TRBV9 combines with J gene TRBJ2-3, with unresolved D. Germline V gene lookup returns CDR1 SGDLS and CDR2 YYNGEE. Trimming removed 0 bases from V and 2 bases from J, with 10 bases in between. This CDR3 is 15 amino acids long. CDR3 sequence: CASSVEVGFTDTQYF. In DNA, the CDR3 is TGTGCCAGCAGCGTAGAGGTAGGGTTCACAGATACGCAGTATTTT.

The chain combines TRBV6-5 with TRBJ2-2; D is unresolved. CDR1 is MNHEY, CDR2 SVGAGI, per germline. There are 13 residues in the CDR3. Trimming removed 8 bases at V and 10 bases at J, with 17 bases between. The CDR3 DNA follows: TGTGCCAGCGCCTATTGGAGTACCTCGGAGCTGTTTTTT. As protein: CASAYWSTSELFF.